Shown below are 25 T cell receptor beta chains from a single sample sequenced in a study of blood T cell repertoires in COVID-19. Data came from immunoSEQ multiplex PCR; TCRdb stores just in-frame clones and leaves some out. In the table there are about 160,000 clones, more than 70% of which are singletons. The sequenced sample consisted of peripheral blood. The receptors originated from a man between 18 and 29 years old with active or convalescent COVID-19.

In this sample, this clone turned up many times. The chain links TRBV7-2 to TRBJ2-7; 8 nucleotides align to TRBD1. The CDR3 is made up of 13 amino acids. The J segment lost 3 bases and the V segment lost 5 bases, leaving 3 bases of the junction unmatched. Germline V gene sequence: CDR1 SGHTA, CDR2 FQGNSA. The CDR3 nucleotides read TGTGCCAGCAGCCCCGGGACAGGCTACGAGCAGTACTTC. Encoded protein: CASSPGTGYEQYF. Variable domain in full (rest from reference TRBV7-2 and TRBJ2-7): GAGVSQSPSNKVTEKGKDVELRCDPISGHTALYWYRQSLGQGLEFLIYFQGNSAPDKSGLPSDRFSAERTGGSVSTLTIQRTQQEDSAVYLCASSPGTGYEQYFGPGTRLTVT.

For this clone: At one boundary the junction diverges from the germline segment, which might be a read error. V is TRBV5-1 and J is TRBJ2-3; D is unclear. The CDR3 loop spans 12 amino acids. CDR1 and CDR2 (germline): SGHRS, YFSETQ. The CDR3 DNA is TGCGCCAGCAGCTCCACCACATATACGCAGTATTTT. Its protein product is CASSSTTYTQYF.

The V gene is TRBV11-2, the J gene TRBJ1-6; 7 nucleotides agree with TRBD1. This CDR3 region has 16 residues. V lost 5 bases, J lost 7 bases, and 11 bases stayed unmatched. CDR1 SGHAT and CDR2 FQNNGV come from the germline V gene. The CDR3 protein is CASSTKRTGGNSPLHF. CDR3 sequence (DNA): TGTGCCAGCAGCACTAAAAGGACAGGAGGGAATTCACCCCTCCACTTT.

The chain uses TRBV7-2 and TRBJ2-3; D is unclear. Germline V gives CDR1 SGHTA, CDR2 FQGNSA. Trimming stripped 2 bases from V and 2 bases from J, with 11 bases between. This CDR3 spans 15 amino acids. CDR3 sequence: CASSLFVDYTDTQYF. CDR3 nucleotides: TGTGCCAGCAGCTTATTCGTAGATTACACAGATACGCAGTATTTT.

The J gene is TRBJ2-7, the V gene TRBV7-2, with 9 bases identical to TRBD1. CDR1 is SGHTA and CDR2 is FQGNSA in the germline V gene. Trimming cost V 8 bases and J 5 bases; bases outside gene matches: 10. The CDR3 runs to 14 residues. The CDR3 spells CASRPGTGSNEQYF. In DNA form, the CDR3 reads TGTGCCAGCCGCCCCGGGACAGGGAGTAACGAGCAGTACTTC.

The rearrangement uses TRBV7-8 and TRBJ2-7, with 13 bases aligning to TRBD2. The ends lost 5 bases at V and 3 bases at J; junction bases unmatched: 4. Germline values: CDR1 SGHVS, CDR2 FQNEAQ. This CDR3 contains 15 residues. CDR3 in DNA: TGTGCCAGCAGCAACGGACTAGCGGGAGACTACGAGCAGTACTTC. It yields the protein CASSNGLAGDYEQYF. Full variable domain (outside the CDR3, taken from reference TRBV7-8 and TRBJ2-7): GAGVSQSPRYKVAKRGQDVALRCDPISGHVSLFWYQQALGQGPEFLTYFQNEAQLDKSGLPSDRFFAERPEGSVSTLKIQRTQQEDSAVYLCASSNGLAGDYEQYFGPGTRLTVT.

The V gene is TRBV7-9, the J gene TRBJ1-6; 7 bases align to TRBD1. The V segment lost 5 bases and the J segment 7 bases; nucleotides outside the gene matches: 2. CDR1 SEHNR and CDR2 FQNEAQ come from the germline V gene (reference sequence). This CDR3 region has 13 residues. The CDR3 sequence is CASSIQGNSPLHF. CDR3 in DNA: TGTGCCAGCAGCATACAGGGGAATTCACCCCTCCACTTT. The whole variable domain, filled in from reference TRBV7-9 and TRBJ1-6, reads DTGVSQNPRHKITKRGQNVTFRCDPISEHNRLYWYRQTLGQGPEFLTYFQNEAQLEKSRLLSDRFSAERPKGSFSTLEIQRTEQGDSAMYLCASSIQGNSPLHFGNGTRLTVT.

This clone was recorded once. This sequence joins TRBV13 and TRBJ2-5; D possibly corresponds to TRBD1 (5 bases). Trimming removed 1 base from V and 3 bases from J, with 12 bases in between. The germline V gene has CDR1 PRHDT and CDR2 FYEKMQ (reference sequence). The CDR3 loop spans 15 amino acids. The CDR3 nucleotides read TGTGCCAGCAGCTTAGAAGGGGCTAGTAAAGAGACCCAGTACTTC. It is translated as CASSLEGASKETQYF.

The chain uses TRBV24-1 and TRBJ1-2, with D hard to call. Germline V lookup: CDR1 KGHDR, CDR2 SFDVKD. The length of the CDR3 is 13 residues. The ends were cut back, 4 bases at V and 4 bases at J, with 9 bases in the middle. The CDR3 nucleotides are TGTGCCACCAGTGAATCCACGAGCTATGGCTACACCTTC. Translating gives CATSESTSYGYTF.

The V and J genes are TRBV28 and TRBJ2-4; D perhaps matches TRBD1 (5 bases). The germline CDR1 and CDR2 sequences are MDHEN and SYDVKM. The CDR3 is 17 residues long. Trimming removed 1 base from V and 0 bases from J, with 13 bases in between. CDR3 sequence reads: CASSLSGDSLAKNIQYF. The CDR3 bases are TGTGCCAGCAGTTTATCCGGAGACAGTCTAGCCAAAAACATTCAGTACTTC.

This clone has just one count. The DNA for the CDR3 is TGTGCCAGCAGGCCCCTAGCGGGAGGGCGGTACGAGCAGTACTTC. Encoded protein: CASRPLAGGRYEQYF. This rearrangement joins TRBV28 to TRBJ2-7, with 12 bases fitting TRBD2. The length of the CDR3 is 15 residues. V was pared by 6 bases and J by 4 bases, with 7 bases of the junction left unmatched. Germline V gene sequence: CDR1 MDHEN, CDR2 SYDVKM.

The rearrangement links TRBV5-6 to TRBJ2-5; TRBD2 agrees at 9 bases. V was clipped by 4 bases and J by 5 bases; unmatched bases: 15. CDR1 SGHDT and CDR2 YYEEEE come from the germline V gene. The length of the CDR3 is 17 residues. CDR3 sequence: CASSRRSSGRFRETQYF. The CDR3 DNA is TGTGCCAGCAGCCGACGCTCCAGCGGGAGGTTCAGGGAGACCCAGTACTTC.

The rearrangement links TRBV5-1 to TRBJ2-1, with 8 bases matching TRBD2. Germline CDR1 reads SGHRS; CDR2 reads YFSETQ. This CDR3 spans 16 amino acids. V shed 4 bases, J shed 6 bases, and the junction held 12 bases outside the gene matches. The CDR3 DNA follows: TGCGCCAGCAGCACGGGGGGGCAGGCTCGCATCAATGAGCAGTTCTTC. This gives the protein CASSTGGQARINEQFF.

The chain has TRBV7-2 and TRBJ2-3, with 10 positions matching TRBD1. The CDR3 is 15 residues long. Trimming removed 3 bases from V and 2 bases from J; junction bases left unmatched: 2. Germline V gene lookup returns CDR1 SGHTA and CDR2 FQGNSA. The CDR3 here is CASSFDRGHTDTQYF. CDR3 sequence (DNA): TGTGCCAGCAGCTTCGACAGGGGGCACACAGATACGCAGTATTTT.

This chain's CDR3 is CASSVGQDTDTQYF. DNA for the CDR3: TGCGCCAGCAGCGTGGGACAGGATACAGATACGCAGTATTTT. This chain joins TRBV5-1 and TRBJ2-3, with 8 bases identical to TRBD1. J was trimmed by 3 bases and V by 4 bases; bases with no gene match: 4. Germline V CDR1 and CDR2: SGHRS, YFSETQ. This CDR3 region has 14 residues.

V usage is TRBV3-1 (or the pseudogene TRBV3-2) and J usage is TRBJ1-1; D may be TRBD1 (6 bases). V lost 1 base, J lost 3 bases, and 18 bases lay in between. CDR3 length equals 17 residues. Per germline, CDR1 LGHDT and CDR2 YNNKEL (reference sequence). The CDR3 region is CASSQVTGGAVDTEAFF. The CDR3 nucleotides are TGTGCCAGCAGCCAAGTAACGGGGGGGGCCGTCGACACTGAAGCTTTCTTT.

This chain uses TRBV27 with TRBJ2-7, with no clear D. This CDR3 comprises 14 residues. Per germline, CDR1 MNHEY and CDR2 SMNVEV (reference sequence). Trimming took 0 bases from V and 3 from J, leaving 9 bases between them. The CDR3 sequence is CASSLSPASYEQYF. The CDR3 coding sequence is TGTGCCAGCAGTTTATCCCCCGCCAGCTACGAGCAGTACTTC.

In this sample, this clone turned up a few times. This chain joins TRBV5-6 and TRBJ2-1; perhaps TRBD1 as D (5 bases). Germline loops: CDR1 SGHDT, CDR2 YYEEEE. The CDR3 is made up of 16 amino acids. V was cut by 1 base and J by 8 bases, with 19 bases left in between. The CDR3 nucleotides read TGTGCCAGCAGCTTGATAGGCAGGGTCCTTGGAGATGAGCAGTTCTTC. It is translated as CASSLIGRVLGDEQFF.

CDR3 sequence: CASSDSWVGLAGADTQYF. The CDR3 DNA reads as TGTGCCAGCAGTGATAGTTGGGTCGGGCTAGCGGGGGCGGATACGCAGTATTTT. This rearrangement joins TRBV6-1 to TRBJ2-3; TRBD2 agrees at 10 bases. The ends lost 3 bases at V and 6 bases at J; junction bases unmatched: 15. Germline CDR1 is MNHNS and CDR2 is SASEGT. This CDR3 has 18 residues.

This sequence joins TRBV18 and TRBJ2-2; a weak D match, TRBD2 (7 bases). The CDR3 length is 16 residues. Germline values: CDR1 KGHSH, CDR2 LQKENI. Trimming stripped 2 bases from V and 0 bases from J, with 10 bases between. In DNA form, the CDR3 reads TGTGCCAGCTCACCAGCGGGGGCCCCGAACACCGGGGAGCTGTTTTTT. Translation gives CASSPAGAPNTGELFF.

The chain couples TRBV29-1 to TRBJ1-2; 11 bases map to TRBD1. There are 13 residues in the CDR3. Looked up from germline, CDR1 is SQVTM and CDR2 is ANQGSEA. V gave up 6 bases and J gave up 7 bases; unmatched junction bases: 7. The CDR3: CSVRTGGGGGYTF. CDR3 in DNA: TGCAGCGTGCGGACAGGGGGCGGCGGTGGCTACACCTTC.

The V gene is TRBV19, the J gene TRBJ1-5; the D is unclear. This CDR3 is built from 16 residues. Germline-derived CDR1 and CDR2 are LNHDA and SQIVND (reference sequence). Trimming stripped 1 base from V and 0 bases from J, with 10 bases between. The CDR3 nucleotides read TGTGCCAGTAGTATAGGGGTAGCCTTTAGCAATCAGCCCCAGCATTTT. This translates into CASSIGVAFSNQPQHF. The entire variable domain, with the rest obtained from reference TRBV19 and TRBJ1-5, is as follows: DGGITQSPKYLFRKEGQNVTLSCEQNLNHDAMYWYRQDPGQGLRLIYYSQIVNDFQKGDIAEGYSVSREKKESFPLTVTSAQKNPTAFYLCASSIGVAFSNQPQHFGDGTRLSIL.

V and J are TRBV7-2 and TRBJ2-5; D call uncertain. V was shortened by 3 bases and J by 2 bases, with 10 bases between the two germline ends. The CDR3 totals 14 residues. Germline CDR1 and CDR2: SGHTA and FQGNSA. CDR3 in DNA: TGTGCCAGCAGCTTCCCCGAACAGCAAGAGACCCAGTACTTC. This codes for CASSFPEQQETQYF.

The chain has TRBV28 and TRBJ2-5, with D uncertain. The CDR3 runs 14 residues. Per germline, CDR1 MDHEN and CDR2 SYDVKM. The V gene lost 2 bases and the J gene lost 5 bases, with 12 bases spanning the gap. The CDR3 is CASSLAGTPETQYF. The CDR3, as DNA: TGTGCCAGCAGTTTAGCTGGCACCCCGGAGACCCAGTACTTC.

The V and J genes are TRBV6-1 and TRBJ2-1, with D possibly matching TRBD2 (6 bases). The CDR3 covers 14 residues. Germline V gene data show CDR1 as MNHNS and CDR2 as SASEGT. V was cut by 1 base and J by 2 bases, with 6 bases left in between. In DNA, the CDR3 is TGTGCCAGCAGTGAAGGCGGGGCCTACAATGAGCAGTTCTTC. Its translation: CASSEGGAYNEQFF.